This TCR beta chain is from a study of neurological immune-mediated disorders. Study context: There were some 35 multiple sclerosis patients; about 30 were relapsing-remitting and 3 were secondary progressive.

General study points: There were no CDR3 amino acid sequences shared by expanded clones across subjects, a result suggesting private repertoires in all groups.

This CDR3 comprises 15 residues. Germline CDR1 SGHRS, CDR2 YFSETQ. V gave up 0 bases and J gave up 2 bases, with 9 bases separating them. The table lists this clonotype with a few counts. As yet, its antigen is unknown. In TCRdb, the 5' RACE reads were re-called with MiXCR into one record per CDR3 protein. Of 75,000 to 80,000 distinct CDR3 sequences detected, approximately 5% appear once; the ten largest clones hold about 2.4%. The sequenced sample was PBMCs. The sequence was obtained from a woman aged 25 to 39 with multiple sclerosis. The gene calls are TRBV5-1 and TRBJ1-5; D not certain. The CDR3 DNA reads as TGCGCCAGCAGCTTGGACGCCTCTGGCAATCAGCCCCAGCATTTT. It encodes CASSLDASGNQPQHF.